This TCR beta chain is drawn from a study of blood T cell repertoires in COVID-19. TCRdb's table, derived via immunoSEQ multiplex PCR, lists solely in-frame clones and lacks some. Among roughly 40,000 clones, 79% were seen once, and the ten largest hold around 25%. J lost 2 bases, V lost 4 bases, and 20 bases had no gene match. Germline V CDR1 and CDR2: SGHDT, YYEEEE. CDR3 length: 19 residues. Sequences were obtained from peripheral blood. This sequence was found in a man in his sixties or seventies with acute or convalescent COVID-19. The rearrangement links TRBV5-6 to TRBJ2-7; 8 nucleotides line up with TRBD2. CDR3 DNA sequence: TGTGCCAGCAGCCCTCGGAAGGCGAGCGGGAGCGCTTTTGCCTACGAGCAGTACTTC. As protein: CASSPRKASGSAFAYEQYF.